Included here is one TCR beta chain sequence, with context. Trimming cost V 3 bases and J 4 bases; bases outside gene matches: 5. CDR3 size: 15 residues. Per the germline V gene, CDR1 is SGHAT and CDR2 is FQNNGV. Libraries were prepared by immunoSEQ multiplex PCR; TCRdb keeps only in-frame clonotypes and omits some of them. This table has over 55,000 clones, around 90% appearing once. The entry originates in a study of cytomegalovirus exposure and HLA in healthy donors. The sequenced sample consisted of PBMCs. V is TRBV11-2 and J is TRBJ2-5; 10 positions match TRBD2. The clonotype comes from a man aged 18 to 30 in good health and CMV-seronegative. CDR3 bases: TGTGCCAGCAGCTTGTCTAGCGGGGGAGGAGAGACCCAGTACTTC. This sequence encodes CASSLSSGGGETQYF.